The source of this TCR beta chain is a study of identical twins (dated by TCRdb to 2016 to 2017). Notes on the research overall: To test whether fetal clonotypes persist, the study used deep sequencing on TCR alpha and beta repertoires from monozygotic twins, unrelated adults of various ages, and cord blood. To rule out contamination, the twin experiments were replicated at different times with different library preparation protocols.

The library was built by means of 5' RACE. Sequencing was carried out with an Illumina HiSeq 2000. Template switching added a universal primer binding site, and the final cDNA carried a unique molecular identifier that allowed TCR cDNA molecules to be counted accurately. Specific primers in the conserved constant-segment region were used to synthesize first-strand cDNA for TCR alpha and beta chains. Each cDNA library was double barcoded, with a SMART-Mk sample barcode plus Illumina barcodes, to control for contamination. TruSeq adapter sequences and Illumina sample barcodes were added in two successive PCR steps. The TCR alpha and beta cDNA libraries were sequenced on the Illumina HiSeq platform using custom primers. Concerning the study's data processing: MiGEC processed the raw reads to extract unique molecular identifiers, while MiXCR was used to determine the CDR3 positions. Recombination models were inferred per individual with the repgenHMM and IGoR tools using an EM algorithm. Shared clonotype analysis was performed with the tcR package in R, normalizing sharing by the product of cloneset sizes. Out-of-frame nonproductive sequences were analyzed to study raw recombination free of thymic and clonal selection effects. Using fastp trimming at Q25 and MiXCR clonotype assembly, TCRdb reanalyzed the public sequencing data and kept in-frame beta chains. All rows with the same CDR3 protein become a single entry with the most common DNA and genes. TCRdb's processing, not the authors', yielded these V and J calls. The sample profile shows approximately 700,000 distinct CDR3 sequences; less than 7% of them were found once. 1.5% to 2% of the sample belongs to the ten largest clones.

Paper-wide results and their limitations: In beta out-of-frame sequences, excess twin sharing was weaker, because having fewer shared sequences lowered the signal-to-noise ratio. Compared with coincidental sharing between unrelated individuals, out-of-frame TCR alpha sequences shared between twins showed an excess of sequences with low generation probability. Invariant T cells such as MAIT and iNKT could partly confound zero-insertion analyses, though diverse VJ usage argued against this for most clonotypes. Recombination models systematically underestimated out-of-frame TCR alpha sharing in monozygotic twins but agreed with sharing between unrelated individuals. Because the same donors could not be followed over many years, the conclusions relied on cross-sectional statistical analysis. Fewer insertions were carried by abundant cord blood beta clonotypes, a similar but weaker trend appeared in young adult naive repertoires, and no such trend appeared in memory repertoires.

This clonotype was detected only a few times. Its antigen target is currently unknown. Base-call qualities are not available, and no considerably larger clone is one nucleotide away. Every donor in the study was a healthy Caucasian. The researchers also sequenced three unrelated adults who were not twins: a male aged 18 to 29, a male aged 50 to 60, and a female aged 50 to 60. Miltenyi CD45RO+ enrichment and human naive T-cell isolation kits were used to isolate memory (CD45RO+) and naive T cells from PBMC. Counted from cysteine to phenylalanine, this CDR3 has 15 amino acids. The DNA shown is the 45-base CDR3, in frame from base 1. The germline V gene encodes CDR1 SEHNR and CDR2 FQNEAQ (reference sequence). The V end loses 5 bases and the J end loses 3 bases, and a stretch of 16 bases separates them.

Sample: naive T cells sorted from blood. What the cell subset or site label conveys for this sample: cells isolated with a human naive T-cell isolation kit. The chain couples TRBV7-9 to TRBJ2-5, with the identity of the D gene unclear. This clonotype was obtained from a man aged 18 to 30 in good health. The CDR3 region has the sequence CASSPRPQSEETQYF. The bases are TGTGCCAGCAGCCCTCGGCCCCAGTCCGAAGAGACCCAGTACTTC. Reference TRBV7-9 and TRBJ2-5 genes cover what lies past the CDR3, so the full variable domain is DTGVSQNPRHKITKRGQNVTFRCDPISEHNRLYWYRQTLGQGPEFLTYFQNEAQLEKSRLLSDRFSAERPKGSFSTLEIQRTEQGDSAMYLCASSPRPQSEETQYFGPGTRLLVL.